The 2 T cell receptor beta chains below all came from one sample that was sequenced in a study of blood T cell repertoires in COVID-19. Assay used: immunoSEQ multiplex PCR; TCRdb lists only in-frame clones, some missing. The table lists some 94,000 clones, roughly 89% of them singletons, with roughly 2% in the top ten. Material: peripheral blood. The receptors shown here come from a man between 65 and 80 years old with active or convalescent COVID-19.

This rearrangement joins TRBV29-1 to TRBJ2-2; 8 bases are a match to TRBD1. CDR3 length equals 12 residues. V was pared by 8 bases and J by 5 bases, with 4 bases of the junction left unmatched. Germline lookup yields CDR1 SQVTM and CDR2 ANQGSEA. The chain's CDR3 is CSIRTGTGELFF. CDR3 nucleotide sequence: TGCAGCATCCGGACAGGGACCGGGGAGCTGTTTTTT.

This rearrangement joins TRBV6-2 or TRBV6-3 to TRBJ2-3, with 8 bases identical to TRBD2. Per the germline V gene, CDR1 is MNHEY and CDR2 is SVGEGT. Trimming took 6 bases from V and 5 from J; bases not matched to a gene: 7. The CDR3 totals 14 residues. CDR3 loop: CASSNGGAVDTQYF. CDR3 sequence (DNA): TGTGCCAGCAGCAACGGGGGGGCCGTAGATACGCAGTATTTT.